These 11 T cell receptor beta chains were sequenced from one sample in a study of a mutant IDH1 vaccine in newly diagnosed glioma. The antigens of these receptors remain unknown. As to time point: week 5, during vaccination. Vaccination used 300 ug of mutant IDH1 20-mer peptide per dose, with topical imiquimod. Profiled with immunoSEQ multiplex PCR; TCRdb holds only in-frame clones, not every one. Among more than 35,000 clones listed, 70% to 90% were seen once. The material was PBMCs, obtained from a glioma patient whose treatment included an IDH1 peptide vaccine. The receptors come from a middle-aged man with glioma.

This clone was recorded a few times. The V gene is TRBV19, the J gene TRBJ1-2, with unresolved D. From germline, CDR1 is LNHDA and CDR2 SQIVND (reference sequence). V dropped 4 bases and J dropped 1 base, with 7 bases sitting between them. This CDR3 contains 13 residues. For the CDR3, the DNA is TGTGCCAGTAGTACAGAGCTTAACTATGGCTACACCTTC. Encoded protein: CASSTELNYGYTF.

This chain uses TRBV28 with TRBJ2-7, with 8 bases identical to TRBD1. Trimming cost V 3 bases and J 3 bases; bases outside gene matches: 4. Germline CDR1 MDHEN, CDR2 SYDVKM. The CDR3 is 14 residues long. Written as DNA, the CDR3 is TGTGCCAGCAGTTTGCAAACAGGGGGCTACGAGCAGTACTTC. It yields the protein CASSLQTGGYEQYF.

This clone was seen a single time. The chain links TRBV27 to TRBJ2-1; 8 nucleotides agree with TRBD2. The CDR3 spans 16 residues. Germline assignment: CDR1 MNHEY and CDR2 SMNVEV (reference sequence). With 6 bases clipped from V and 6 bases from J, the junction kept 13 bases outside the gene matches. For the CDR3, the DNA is TGTGCCAGCAGCCCGAGCGGGAGAGTTAGACGCAATGAGCAGTTCTTC. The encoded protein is CASSPSGRVRRNEQFF.

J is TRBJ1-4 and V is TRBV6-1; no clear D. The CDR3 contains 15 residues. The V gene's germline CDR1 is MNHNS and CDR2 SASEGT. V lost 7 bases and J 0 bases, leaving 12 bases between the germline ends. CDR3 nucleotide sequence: TGTGCCAGCAACCTCCTCGGTGCAACTAATGAAAAACTGTTTTTT. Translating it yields CASNLLGATNEKLFF.

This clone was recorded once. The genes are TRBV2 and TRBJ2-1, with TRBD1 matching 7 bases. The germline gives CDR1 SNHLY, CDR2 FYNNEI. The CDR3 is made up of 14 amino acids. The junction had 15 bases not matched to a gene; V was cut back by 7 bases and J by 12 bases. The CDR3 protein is CASTSGQVVSWQFF. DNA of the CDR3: TGTGCCAGCACATCTGGACAGGTAGTTTCTTGGCAGTTCTTC. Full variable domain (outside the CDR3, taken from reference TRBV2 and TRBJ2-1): EPEVTQTPSHQVTQMGQEVILRCVPISNHLYFYWYRQILGQKVEFLVSFYNNEISEKSEIFDDQFSVERPDGSNFTLKIRSTKLEDSAMYFCASTSGQVVSWQFFGPGTRLTVL.

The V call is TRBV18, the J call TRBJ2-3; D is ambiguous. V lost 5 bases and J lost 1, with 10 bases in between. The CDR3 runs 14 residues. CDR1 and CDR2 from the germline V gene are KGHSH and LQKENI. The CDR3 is CASSSQPGTDTQYF. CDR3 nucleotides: TGTGCCAGCTCATCGCAGCCTGGCACAGATACGCAGTATTTT.

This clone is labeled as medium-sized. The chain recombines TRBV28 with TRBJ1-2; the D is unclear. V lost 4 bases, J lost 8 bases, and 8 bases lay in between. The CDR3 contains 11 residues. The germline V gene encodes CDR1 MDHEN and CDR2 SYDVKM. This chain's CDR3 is CASSSTLGYTF. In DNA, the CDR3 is TGTGCCAGCAGTTCTACCCTAGGCTACACCTTC.

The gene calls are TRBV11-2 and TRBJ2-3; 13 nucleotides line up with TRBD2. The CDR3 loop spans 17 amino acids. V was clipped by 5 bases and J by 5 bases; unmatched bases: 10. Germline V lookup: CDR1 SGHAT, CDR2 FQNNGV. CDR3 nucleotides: TGTGCCAGCAGCCAATCACTAGCGGGAGGGCCCGGAGATACGCAGTATTTT. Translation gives CASSQSLAGGPGDTQYF.

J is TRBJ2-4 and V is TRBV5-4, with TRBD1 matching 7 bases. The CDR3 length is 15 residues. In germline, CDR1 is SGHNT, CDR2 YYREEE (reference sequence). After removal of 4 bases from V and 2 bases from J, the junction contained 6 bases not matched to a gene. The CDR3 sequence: CASSKPGQTKNIQYF. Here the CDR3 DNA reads TGTGCCAGCAGCAAGCCGGGACAGACCAAAAACATTCAGTACTTC.

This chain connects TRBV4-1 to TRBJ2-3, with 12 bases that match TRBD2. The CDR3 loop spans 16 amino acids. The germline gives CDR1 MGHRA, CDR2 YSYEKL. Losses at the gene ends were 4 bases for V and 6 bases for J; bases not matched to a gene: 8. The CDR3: CASSPYPLAGGDTQYF. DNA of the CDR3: TGCGCCAGCAGCCCGTACCCCCTAGCGGGAGGGGATACGCAGTATTTT.

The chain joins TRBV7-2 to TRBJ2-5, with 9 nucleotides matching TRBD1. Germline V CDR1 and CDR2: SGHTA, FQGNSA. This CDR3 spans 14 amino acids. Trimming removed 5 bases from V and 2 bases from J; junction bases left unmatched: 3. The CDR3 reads CASSQDRGQETQYF. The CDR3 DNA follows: TGTGCCAGCAGCCAAGACAGGGGGCAAGAGACCCAGTACTTC.